The 13 T cell receptor beta chains below were found in one sample sequenced in a study of regulatory T cells in long-lasting Graves disease. Arm-PCR of CDR3 regions and iRepertoire HTBI primers were the basis on which TCR beta libraries were built. TCRdb re-analysed the multiplex PCR reads in MiXCR, keeping a single row per CDR3 protein. The sample carries 300,000 to 400,000 distinct CDR3 sequences, 15% to 20% recorded once. The sample's time point: newly diagnosed GD, antithyroid drugs for less than 3 months. There was RNA extracted from PBMCs, and the TCR library was made from it. The sample was also linked to a second study, of T cells in Graves' hyperthyroidism and ophthalmopathy.

Specimen: peripheral blood mononuclear cells (PBMCs), collected at new diagnosis, from a patient treated with antithyroid drugs. These receptors all stem from a middle-aged man with Graves disease.

This clonotype came up a few times. V usage is TRBV3-1 and J usage is TRBJ2-5; D perhaps matches TRBD1 (5 bases). Germline V gene data show CDR1 as LGHDT and CDR2 as YNNKEL (reference sequence). Trimming shortened V by 6 bases and J by 7 bases, and 15 bases separated the two germline ends. This CDR3 spans 13 amino acids. The CDR3 DNA reads TGTGCCAGCAGACAGTCCAGGGTCGTGACCCAGTACTTC. It codes for CASRQSRVVTQYF.

This clonotype was detected many times. The chain links TRBV7-2 to TRBJ2-1, with 9 nucleotides matching TRBD2. The CDR3 extends over 15 amino acids. V shed 1 base, J shed 4 bases, and the junction held 2 bases outside the gene matches. CDR1 is SGHTA, CDR2 FQGNSA, per germline. CDR3 protein: CASSLVSGGYNEQFF. The CDR3 DNA sequence: TGTGCCAGCAGCTTAGTGAGCGGGGGGTACAATGAGCAGTTCTTC.

This clonotype was counted at least ten times. The V gene is TRBV3-1, the J gene TRBJ1-4; possibly TRBD1 for D (5 bases). Germline CDR1 and CDR2: LGHDT and YNNKEL (reference sequence). The V and J ends lost 1 base and 0 bases respectively, with 9 bases between them. The CDR3 consists of 16 residues. The CDR3 is CASSQVGAATNEKLFF. Here the CDR3 DNA reads TGTGCCAGCAGCCAAGTTGGGGCTGCAACTAATGAAAAACTGTTTTTT. The full variable domain, in which reference TRBV3-1 and TRBJ1-4 provide the parts outside the CDR3, is DTAVSQTPKYLVTQMGNDKSIKCEQNLGHDTMYWYKQDSKKFLKIMFSYNNKELIINETVPNRFSPKSPDKAHLNLHINSLELGDSAVYFCASSQVGAATNEKLFFGSGTQLSVL.

This clonotype was found many times. V usage is TRBV29-1 and J usage is TRBJ2-2; 7 bases match TRBD2. The CDR3 loop spans 13 amino acids. Per germline, CDR1 SQVTM and CDR2 ANQGSEA. Germline trimming cut 7 bases from V and 4 bases from J; bases unmatched to any gene: 6. Here the CDR3 DNA reads TGCAGCGGATTATGGGGGGGCACCGGGGAGCTGTTTTTT. Translated, it gives CSGLWGGTGELFF.

This clonotype was recorded at least ten times. The chain has TRBV28 and TRBJ1-2; D is unclear. Germline V gene sequence: CDR1 MDHEN, CDR2 SYDVKM. V lost 3 bases and J 4 bases, leaving 12 bases between the germline ends. The CDR3 consists of 14 residues. This CDR3 is CASSLGIRIYGYTF. Here the CDR3 DNA reads TGTGCCAGCAGTTTGGGGATCCGAATCTATGGCTACACCTTC.

As to this clonotype: This sequence may be a read error, since a much larger clone differs from it by one base. CDR3 nucleotide sequence: TGCAGTGCCCGCAGCGGGGCGGTGGCCTACAATGAGCAGTTCTTC. This translates into CSARSGAVAYNEQFF. The chain employs TRBV20-1 and TRBJ2-1; the match to TRBD2 covers 7 bases. The CDR3 runs 15 residues. The J segment lost 2 bases and the V segment lost 6 bases, leaving 10 bases of the junction unmatched. Per germline, CDR1 DFQATT and CDR2 SNEGSKA (reference sequence).

This clonotype was seen only once. The chain employs TRBV4-3 and TRBJ2-4; no firm D call. Trimming removed 0 bases at V and 8 bases at J, with 8 bases between. CDR3 size: 13 residues. Germline lookup yields CDR1 LGHNA and CDR2 YSLEER. This chain's CDR3 is CASSQEGGDIQYF. CDR3 DNA sequence: TGCGCCAGCAGCCAAGAAGGTGGGGACATTCAGTACTTC.

The J gene is TRBJ2-7, the V gene TRBV29-1; TRBD1 might be the D (5 bases). V gave up 3 bases and J gave up 2 bases, with 11 bases separating them. The CDR3 length is 13 residues. CDR1 is SQVTM, CDR2 ANQGSEA, per germline. CDR3 nucleotides: TGCAGCGTTGAGTTTGACAGCCCCTACGAGCAGTACTTC. It translates to CSVEFDSPYEQYF.

This clonotype was picked up a small number of times. This chain connects TRBV20-1 to TRBJ1-4; TRBD1 is a possible D gene (5 bases). Trimming shortened V by 2 bases and J by 6 bases, and 22 bases separated the two germline ends. Per germline, CDR1 DFQATT and CDR2 SNEGSKA (reference sequence). This CDR3 comprises 17 residues. The CDR3 bases are TGCAGTGCTAGAAAGGGGAGAAAAACCGAGTTACATGAAAAACTGTTTTTT. It encodes CSARKGRKTELHEKLFF.

This clonotype was detected many times. V is TRBV5-1 and J is TRBJ1-1, with D unresolved. Germline CDR1 is SGHRS and CDR2 is YFSETQ. This CDR3 is 14 amino acids long. V lost 1 base and J lost 6, with 13 bases in between. As DNA, the CDR3 is TGCGCCAGCAGCTTGTTCGGGAAGGAGCCTGAAGCTTTCTTT. Translation: CASSLFGKEPEAFF.

This chain uses TRBV4-1 with TRBJ1-3, with D possibly being TRBD1 (5 bases). Per the germline V gene, CDR1 is MGHRA and CDR2 is YSYEKL. CDR3 size: 16 residues. V was shortened by 7 bases and J by 4 bases, with 20 bases between the two germline ends. CDR3 in amino acids: CASKAGSGSTGNTIYF. For the CDR3, the DNA is TGCGCCAGCAAGGCAGGGAGTGGGTCTACGGGAAACACCATATATTTT.

Remarks on this clonotype: This may be a read error, as it is one base from a much larger clone. The chain links TRBV11-2 to TRBJ1-4; unclear D gene. Germline V lookup: CDR1 SGHAT, CDR2 FQNNGV. The CDR3 has 13 residues. V dropped 2 bases and J dropped 5 bases, with 6 bases sitting between them. The CDR3 reads CASSLSQNEKLFF. DNA of the CDR3: TGTGCCAGCAGCTTAAGCCAGAATGAAAAACTGTTTTTT.

The CDR3 DNA reads TGTGCCAGCAGCTTAGTGGCCACCAATCAGCCCCAGCATTTT. Its translation: CASSLVATNQPQHF. The chain employs TRBV11-3 and TRBJ1-5, with D unresolved. The length of the CDR3 is 14 residues. Germline V gene data show CDR1 as SGHNT and CDR2 as YENEEA. Trimming cost V 1 base and J 3 bases, with 7 bases left between them.